Below are 30 T cell receptor beta chains sequenced from a single sample in a study of cytomegalovirus exposure and HLA in healthy donors. Libraries were prepared by immunoSEQ multiplex PCR; TCRdb keeps only in-frame clonotypes and omits some of them. This table has about 49,000 clones, 92% appearing once. The specimen was PBMCs. These TCRs come from a man in his late teens or twenties in good health and CMV-seronegative.

In DNA, the CDR3 is TGTGCCAGTAGTATGGGAGGCCGGGGCCTCGTTCTGTTCTTC. Protein: CASSMGGRGLVLFF. This rearrangement joins TRBV19 to TRBJ2-1, with a weak D call TRBD2 (6 bases). V lost 3 bases and J 15 bases, leaving 21 bases between the germline ends. The CDR3 has 14 amino acids. Germline V lookup: CDR1 LNHDA, CDR2 SQIVND (reference sequence).

The gene calls are TRBV5-5 and TRBJ1-5; 7 bases fit TRBD1. Germline lookup yields CDR1 SGHKS and CDR2 YYEKEE (reference sequence). The CDR3 covers 15 residues. V shed 0 bases, J shed 6 bases, and the junction held 6 bases outside the gene matches. CDR3: CASSLVLGGPQPQHF. The CDR3 DNA is TGTGCCAGCAGCTTGGTATTAGGGGGCCCTCAGCCCCAGCATTTT.

J is TRBJ1-5 and V is TRBV28, with 10 bases fitting TRBD1. V gave up 6 bases and J gave up 4 bases; unmatched junction bases: 12. Germline CDR1 MDHEN, CDR2 SYDVKM. CDR3 length: 17 residues. The chain's CDR3 is CASSRATDRGYNQPQHF. CDR3 DNA: TGTGCCAGCAGCCGGGCTACGGACAGGGGGTATAATCAGCCCCAGCATTTT.

The chain couples TRBV4-2 to TRBJ1-2; D perhaps matches TRBD1 (6 bases). The CDR3 consists of 15 residues. V lost 0 bases and J lost 2, with 10 bases in between. Germline CDR1 is LGHNA and CDR2 is YNFKEQ. CDR3 coding DNA: TGTGCCAGCAGCCAAGATCGAGGGGGAAACTATGGCTACACCTTC. This encodes CASSQDRGGNYGYTF.

The gene calls are TRBV30 and TRBJ2-1, with D uncertain. This CDR3 comprises 15 residues. The V end was cut by 2 bases, the J end by 7 bases, with 18 bases between. Germline loops: CDR1 GTSNPN, CDR2 SVGIG (reference sequence). CDR3 region: CAWSFGAPMTNEQFF. For the CDR3, the DNA is TGTGCCTGGAGTTTTGGAGCTCCTATGACTAATGAGCAGTTCTTC.

V gene TRBV4-3 combines with J gene TRBJ2-5; 7 nucleotides line up with TRBD2. Germline loops: CDR1 LGHNA, CDR2 YSLEER. The CDR3 is made up of 15 amino acids. The ends lost 1 base at V and 5 bases at J; junction bases unmatched: 7. In DNA, the CDR3 is TGCGCCAGCAGCCAAGGACGGGGGAGGGTGGAGACCCAGTACTTC. This sequence encodes CASSQGRGRVETQYF.

The chain recombines TRBV5-1 with TRBJ2-7; the D gene is possibly TRBD1 (6 bases). The CDR3 covers 13 residues. Deletions cut 7 bases from V and 1 base from J, with 12 bases between. CDR1 is SGHRS, CDR2 YFSETQ, per germline. The CDR3 region has the DNA TGCGCCAGCTCACGGACAGTTTCCTACGAGCAGTACTTC. This codes for CASSRTVSYEQYF.

The chain couples TRBV11-3 to TRBJ2-2, with 9 bases matching TRBD2. Germline V gives CDR1 SGHNT, CDR2 YENEEA. This CDR3 comprises 15 residues. The junction had 4 bases not matched to a gene; V was cut back by 2 bases and J by 6 bases. DNA for the CDR3: TGTGCCAGCAGCTTAAAACTAGCGGGCGCCGGGGAGCTGTTTTTT. Translated, it gives CASSLKLAGAGELFF.

This chain uses TRBV5-1 with TRBJ2-7, with 9 bases aligning to TRBD2. After removal of 1 base from V and 7 bases from J, the junction contained 15 bases not matched to a gene. The V gene's germline CDR1 is SGHRS and CDR2 YFSETQ. The CDR3 consists of 17 residues. CDR3 protein: CASSLKPFAGGPSEQYF. For the CDR3, the DNA is TGCGCCAGCAGCTTGAAGCCTTTCGCGGGAGGGCCGAGTGAGCAGTACTTC.

The chain combines TRBV27 with TRBJ2-2; D might be TRBD1 (6 bases). The germline V gene encodes CDR1 MNHEY and CDR2 SMNVEV (reference sequence). Trimming cost V 8 bases and J 1 base, with 11 bases left between them. The CDR3 runs 14 residues. The CDR3 region has the DNA TGTGCCAGCCGCACAGGGAGGAACACCGGGGAGCTGTTTTTT. Its protein product is CASRTGRNTGELFF.

The V call is TRBV28, the J call TRBJ2-7; possibly TRBD2 for D (5 bases). CDR1 and CDR2 (germline): MDHEN, SYDVKM. The CDR3 consists of 12 residues. Trimming stripped 6 bases from V and 3 bases from J, with 9 bases between. As DNA, the CDR3 is TGTGCCAGCAGAAAAGGAGGCTACGAGCAGTACTTC. Its protein product is CASRKGGYEQYF.

V is TRBV10-2 and J is TRBJ2-7, with TRBD1 matching 9 bases. The V gene end was trimmed by 6 bases and the J gene end by 3 bases; junction bases not matched to a gene: 6. The germline CDR1 and CDR2 sequences are WSHSY and SAAADI. CDR3 length equals 14 residues. The CDR3 sequence is CASRITGGGYEQYF. The CDR3 DNA sequence: TGCGCCAGCAGGATTACAGGGGGCGGCTACGAGCAGTACTTC.

This sequence joins TRBV5-4 and TRBJ2-3; the match to TRBD1 covers 8 bases. The germline gives CDR1 SGHNT, CDR2 YYREEE (reference sequence). The CDR3 runs to 15 residues. The V gene end was trimmed by 7 bases and the J gene end by 0 bases; junction bases not matched to a gene: 7. CDR3 region: CASARTGTSTDTQYF. The CDR3 nucleotides are TGTGCCAGCGCAAGGACAGGGACCAGCACAGATACGCAGTATTTT. The entire variable domain, with the rest obtained from reference TRBV5-4 and TRBJ2-3, is as follows: ETGVTQSPTHLIKTRGQQVTLRCSSQSGHNTVSWYQQALGQGPQFIFQYYREEENGRGNFPPRFSGLQFPNYSSELNVNALELDDSALYLCASARTGTSTDTQYFGPGTRLTVL.

The chain is built from TRBV27 and TRBJ1-5; TRBD1 is a possible D gene (5 bases). Per the germline V gene, CDR1 is MNHEY and CDR2 is SMNVEV (reference sequence). The CDR3 is 15 amino acids. Trimming removed 4 bases from V and 3 bases from J, with 13 bases in between. The CDR3, as DNA: TGTGCCAGCAGTTCCGCTGGGGGGAACAATCAGCCCCAGCATTTT. The encoded protein is CASSSAGGNNQPQHF.

The rearrangement joins TRBV19 to TRBJ2-1; 10 bases line up with TRBD1. Germline V gene sequence: CDR1 LNHDA, CDR2 SQIVND (reference sequence). Losses at the gene ends were 4 bases for V and 3 bases for J; bases not matched to a gene: 6. This CDR3 has 16 amino acids. The CDR3 loop is CASSSPGTGDYNEQFF. The DNA for the CDR3 is TGTGCCAGTAGTAGCCCCGGGACAGGGGACTACAATGAGCAGTTCTTC.

The chain links TRBV14 to TRBJ2-3, with 8 positions matching TRBD1. V shed 4 bases and J 2 bases; nucleotides not matched to a gene: 8. The CDR3 is made up of 16 amino acids. The germline gives CDR1 SGHDN, CDR2 FVKESK. The CDR3 loop reads CASSRVTGVVTDTQYF. CDR3 DNA sequence: TGTGCCAGCAGCCGAGTGACAGGGGTTGTCACAGATACGCAGTATTTT. The entire variable domain, with the rest obtained from reference TRBV14 and TRBJ2-3, is as follows: EAGVTQFPSHSVIEKGQTVTLRCDPISGHDNLYWYRRVMGKEIKFLLHFVKESKQDESGMPNNRFLAERTGGTYSTLKVQPAELEDSGVYFCASSRVTGVVTDTQYFGPGTRLTVL.

The chain carries TRBV5-1 and TRBJ2-2, with a possible D match to TRBD2 (5 bases). Per germline, CDR1 SGHRS and CDR2 YFSETQ. V was trimmed by 5 bases and J by 0 bases, leaving 8 bases between them. The CDR3 spans 14 residues. CDR3 residues: CASREAPNTGELFF. CDR3 nucleotides: TGCGCCAGCAGGGAGGCCCCGAACACCGGGGAGCTGTTTTTT.

The chain uses TRBV5-4 and TRBJ2-5, with 9 bases fitting TRBD1. Looked up from germline, CDR1 is SGHNT and CDR2 is YYREEE (reference sequence). V shed 4 bases and J 6 bases; nucleotides not matched to a gene: 7. This CDR3 is built from 14 residues. DNA for the CDR3: TGTGCCAGCAGCCACTGGGACAGGGCCAAGACCCAGTACTTC. It encodes CASSHWDRAKTQYF.

The V gene is TRBV7-3, the J gene TRBJ2-3, with 9 bases lining up with TRBD2. Germline assignment: CDR1 SGHTA and CDR2 FQGTGA. The CDR3 runs to 20 residues. The junction had 18 bases not matched to a gene; V was cut back by 4 bases and J by 1 base. The CDR3 DNA reads as TGTGCCAGCAGCTCCCTTGTGGGTAGCGGGAGCTTAGCGGGCACAGATACGCAGTATTTT. Translated, it gives CASSSLVGSGSLAGTDTQYF.

The chain joins TRBV29-1 to TRBJ2-7, with D tentatively TRBD2 (7 bases). V lost 4 bases to trimming and J lost 2 bases, with 12 bases between them. CDR1 is SQVTM and CDR2 is ANQGSEA in the germline V gene. There are 13 residues in the CDR3. DNA for the CDR3: TGCAGCGTTGGGGGGGGCAACACCTACGAGCAGTACTTC. Translated: CSVGGGNTYEQYF.

The chain uses TRBV28 and TRBJ2-1, with a possible D match to TRBD2 (6 bases). Germline V gene sequence: CDR1 MDHEN, CDR2 SYDVKM. V shed 7 bases and J shed 8 bases, with 12 bases lying between them. There are 12 residues in the CDR3. This chain's CDR3 is CASTPRGDEQFF. CDR3 sequence (DNA): TGTGCCAGCACCCCGCGCGGGGATGAGCAGTTCTTC.

Details on this clone: Lacking the conserved final phenylalanine or tryptophan, this CDR3 likely reflects a read error. It is unclear where the CDR3 begins or ends on the DNA, so no DNA is shown, and the CDR3 is as TCRdb lists it. The chain carries TRBV19 and TRBJ1-3; whether TRBD1, the table's D call, matches the DNA was not checked. The germline CDR1 and CDR2 sequences are LNHDA and SQIVND (reference sequence). The CDR3 adds up to 16 amino acids, both ends counted. The CDR3: CASSPRPGQGPSDQKI.

The chain uses TRBV5-1 and TRBJ2-5, with a weak D call TRBD2 (6 bases). The germline gives CDR1 SGHRS, CDR2 YFSETQ. V was clipped by 5 bases and J by 4 bases, with 15 bases between them. The CDR3 sequence is 14 residues long. CDR3 residues: CASSPGLGGETQYF. DNA for the CDR3: TGCGCCAGCAGTCCAGGCCTGGGGGGAGAGACCCAGTACTTC.

This chain links TRBV6-5 with TRBJ2-7; D is possibly TRBD2 (5 bases). From germline, CDR1 is MNHEY and CDR2 SVGAGI. This CDR3 spans 12 amino acids. Trimming shortened V by 5 bases and J by 7 bases, and 12 bases separated the two germline ends. The CDR3 spells CASSVPTGEQYF. CDR3 bases: TGTGCCAGCAGTGTCCCGACGGGGGAGCAGTACTTC.

The chain employs TRBV19 and TRBJ2-7, with 10 bases aligning to TRBD1. This CDR3 contains 15 residues. Germline V gene sequence: CDR1 LNHDA, CDR2 SQIVND (reference sequence). V was pared by 7 bases and J by 3 bases, with 9 bases of the junction left unmatched. The CDR3 DNA reads as TGTGCCAGTACCCCCTCGGGGACAGGGGTCTACGAGCAGTACTTC. Protein product: CASTPSGTGVYEQYF. The full variable domain, with the rest looked up from reference TRBV19 and TRBJ2-7, is DGGITQSPKYLFRKEGQNVTLSCEQNLNHDAMYWYRQDPGQGLRLIYYSQIVNDFQKGDIAEGYSVSREKKESFPLTVTSAQKNPTAFYLCASTPSGTGVYEQYFGPGTRLTVT.

V is TRBV7-8 and J is TRBJ2-3; tentative D call: TRBD2 (6 bases). Germline V CDR1 and CDR2: SGHVS, FQNEAQ. The germline V and J ends were trimmed by 5 bases and 2 bases, with 17 bases remaining between them. The CDR3 has 16 residues. The CDR3 here is CASSRPPAGPTDTQYF. Written as DNA, the CDR3 is TGTGCCAGCAGCAGGCCCCCCGCGGGACCCACAGATACGCAGTATTTT. Filled out from reference TRBV7-8 and TRBJ2-3, the complete variable domain reads GAGVSQSPRYKVAKRGQDVALRCDPISGHVSLFWYQQALGQGPEFLTYFQNEAQLDKSGLPSDRFFAERPEGSVSTLKIQRTQQEDSAVYLCASSRPPAGPTDTQYFGPGTRLTVL.

The chain recombines TRBV2 with TRBJ1-5, with D possibly TRBD1 on 6 matching bases. The CDR3 spans 14 residues. CDR1 SNHLY and CDR2 FYNNEI come from the germline V gene. V lost 5 bases and J 6 bases, leaving 14 bases between the germline ends. In nucleotides, the CDR3 is TGTGCCAGCAGTTACACAGGGTCGCGTCAGCCCCAGCATTTT. The encoded protein is CASSYTGSRQPQHF.

Remarks on this clone: This sample also contains other DNA sequences that code for the same CDR3. This rearrangement joins TRBV19 to TRBJ2-2; 7 bases map to TRBD1. CDR1 and CDR2 from the germline V gene are LNHDA and SQIVND (reference sequence). The CDR3 runs 15 residues. J was trimmed by 6 bases and V by 5 bases; bases with no gene match: 9. CDR3 amino acids: CASSPSRQGAGELFF. The DNA for the CDR3 is TGTGCCAGTAGTCCCAGCCGACAGGGCGCCGGGGAGCTGTTTTTT.

The V gene is TRBV2, the J gene TRBJ1-1; the D gene is possibly TRBD1 (5 bases). From germline, CDR1 is SNHLY and CDR2 FYNNEI. V lost 8 bases and J lost 1, with 17 bases in between. The CDR3 covers 15 residues. Here the CDR3 DNA reads TGTGCCAGCTGGGAGTGGGGGGAACAGAACACTGAAGCTTTCTTT. Translated: CASWEWGEQNTEAFF.

The genes are TRBV9 and TRBJ2-3; the match to TRBD2 covers 9 bases. Germline V gene sequence: CDR1 SGDLS, CDR2 YYNGEE. The CDR3 is 17 residues long. The V and J ends lost 1 base and 0 bases, in that order; junction bases with no gene match: 6. CDR3: CASSVTSLAGSTDTQYF. CDR3 DNA: TGTGCCAGCAGCGTAACGAGTCTAGCGGGAAGCACAGATACGCAGTATTTT.